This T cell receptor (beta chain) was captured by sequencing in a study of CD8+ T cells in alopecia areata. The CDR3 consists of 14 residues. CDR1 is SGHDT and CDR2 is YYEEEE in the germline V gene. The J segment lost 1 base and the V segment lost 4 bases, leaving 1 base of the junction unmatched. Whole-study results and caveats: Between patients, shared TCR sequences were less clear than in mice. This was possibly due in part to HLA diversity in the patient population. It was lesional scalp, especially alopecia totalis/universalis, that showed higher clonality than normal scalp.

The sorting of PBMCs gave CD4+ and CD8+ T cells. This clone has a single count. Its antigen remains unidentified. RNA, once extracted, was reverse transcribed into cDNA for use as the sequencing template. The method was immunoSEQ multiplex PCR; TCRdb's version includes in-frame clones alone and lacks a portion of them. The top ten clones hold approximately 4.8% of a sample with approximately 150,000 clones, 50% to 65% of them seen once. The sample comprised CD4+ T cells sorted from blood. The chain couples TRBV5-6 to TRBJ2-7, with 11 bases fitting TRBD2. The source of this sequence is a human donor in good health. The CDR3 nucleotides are TGTGCCAGCAGCGGGACTAGCGGATCCTACGAGCAGTACTTC. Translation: CASSGTSGSYEQYF.